This T cell receptor (beta chain) is drawn from a study of blood T cell repertoires in COVID-19. Across the study: Acute and convalescent COVID-19 specimens originated in the United States, Italy and Spain. PBMCs, B-cell-depleted T cells, or T cells provided the cDNA or gDNA that made up the material.

Per the original methods: Amplification with reference gene primers provided the estimates of nucleated cell counts. Sequencing was performed with immunoSEQ multiplex PCR; in TCRdb, only in-frame clones are kept and a portion is missing. The D gene and trimming were derived from the DNA, and the V and J assignments and clone size from that table. The sample has roughly 150,000 clones, about 80% seen once; the top ten hold approximately 0.5%. Only a few counts were recorded for this clone. J lost 5 bases, V lost 6 bases, and 4 bases had no gene match. The CDR3 is made up of 13 amino acids. Germline V gene sequence: CDR1 MDHEN, CDR2 SYDVKM.

The chain recombines TRBV28 with TRBJ1-1; 9 nucleotides line up with TRBD1. Specimen: peripheral blood. The receptor was derived from a man aged 60-69 years with acute or convalescent COVID-19. DNA for the CDR3: TGTGCCAGCAGAACCGGGACAGGGACTGAAGCTTTCTTT. This codes for CASRTGTGTEAFF.